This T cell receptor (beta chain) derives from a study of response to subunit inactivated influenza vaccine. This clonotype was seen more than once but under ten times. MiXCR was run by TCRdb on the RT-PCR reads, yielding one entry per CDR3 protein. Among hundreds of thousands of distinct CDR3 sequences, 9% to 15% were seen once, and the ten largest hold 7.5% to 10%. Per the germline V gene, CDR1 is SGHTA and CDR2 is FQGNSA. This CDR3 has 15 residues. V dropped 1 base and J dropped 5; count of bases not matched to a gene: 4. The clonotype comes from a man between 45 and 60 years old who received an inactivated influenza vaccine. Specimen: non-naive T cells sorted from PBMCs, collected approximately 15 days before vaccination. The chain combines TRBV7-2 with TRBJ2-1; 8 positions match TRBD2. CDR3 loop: CASSLVAGINNEQFF. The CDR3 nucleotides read TGTGCCAGCAGCTTAGTAGCGGGGATAAACAATGAGCAGTTCTTC. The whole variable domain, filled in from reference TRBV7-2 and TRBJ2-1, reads GAGVSQSPSNKVTEKGKDVELRCDPISGHTALYWYRQSLGQGLEFLIYFQGNSAPDKSGLPSDRFSAERTGGSVSTLTIQRTQQEDSAVYLCASSLVAGINNEQFFGPGTRLTVL.